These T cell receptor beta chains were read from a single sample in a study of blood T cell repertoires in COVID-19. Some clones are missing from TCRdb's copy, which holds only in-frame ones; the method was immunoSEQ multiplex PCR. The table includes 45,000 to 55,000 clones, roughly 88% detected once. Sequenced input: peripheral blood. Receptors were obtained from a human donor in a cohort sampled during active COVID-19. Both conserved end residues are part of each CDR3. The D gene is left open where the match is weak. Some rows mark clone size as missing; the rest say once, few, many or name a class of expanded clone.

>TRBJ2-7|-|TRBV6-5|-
TGTGCCAGCATAAGTTCAGGGAACGTGGACGAGCAGTACTTC
CASISSGNVDEQYF
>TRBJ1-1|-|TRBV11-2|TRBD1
TGTGCCAGCAGCCCAGACAGGGTACGAGGGACTGAAGCTTTCTTT
CASSPDRVRGTEAFF
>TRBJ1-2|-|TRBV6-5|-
TGTGCCAGCAGCCCGTCCGGGGGTAGAGATGGCTACACCTTC
CASSPSGGRDGYTF
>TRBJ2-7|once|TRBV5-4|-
TGTGCCAGCAGCTTGGGGTACCGCGCGTCCTACGAGCAGTACTTC
CASSLGYRASYEQYF
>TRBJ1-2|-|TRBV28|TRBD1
TGTGCCAGCAGTTTGGGGGACAGGGCTCCCACCTTC
CASSLGDRAPTF
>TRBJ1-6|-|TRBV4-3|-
TGCGCCAGCAGCCAAGGGGCAGGCTCCTATAATTCACCCCTCCACTTT
CASSQGAGSYNSPLHF
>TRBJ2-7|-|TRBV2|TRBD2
TGTGCCAGCAGCCGGGGCGGGGGGCGCGACGAGCAGTACTTC
CASSRGGGRDEQYF
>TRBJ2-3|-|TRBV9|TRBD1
TGTGCCAGCAGCGTAATAGGACAGGGAAGAGATACGCAGTATTTT
CASSVIGQGRDTQYF
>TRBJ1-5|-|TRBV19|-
TGTGCCAGTGACCCGGGGGGCAATCAGCCCCAGCATTTT
CASDPGGNQPQHF
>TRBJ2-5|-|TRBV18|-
TGTGCCAGCACCCCGATGGGGGCCAGGGAGACCCAGTACTTC
CASTPMGARETQYF
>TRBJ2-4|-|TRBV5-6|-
TGTGCCAGCAGCTTAGGAGGGGGCCACAACGGAGAAAACATTCAGTACTTC
CASSLGGGHNGENIQYF
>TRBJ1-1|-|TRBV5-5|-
TGTGCCAGCAGCCCCAGCGGGAGCACTGAAGCTTTCTTT
CASSPSGSTEAFF
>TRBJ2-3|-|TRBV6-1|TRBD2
TGTGCCAGCAGTGAAGAAGAATCTAGCGGGAGGGCTGGCACAGATACGCAGTATTTT
CASSEEESSGRAGTDTQYF
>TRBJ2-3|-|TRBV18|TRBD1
TGTGCCAGCTCACCAAGACAGGGTTCCACAGATACGCAGTATTTT
CASSPRQGSTDTQYF
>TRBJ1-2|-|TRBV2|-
TGTGCCAGCAGCCGAGGCCTTAACTATGGCTACACCTTC
CASSRGLNYGYTF
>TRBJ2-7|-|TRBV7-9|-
TGTGCCAGCAGCGCGACGGGGTACGAGCAGTACTTC
CASSATGYEQYF
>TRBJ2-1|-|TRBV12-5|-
TGTGCTAGTGCTCCAGGGGGGCCGGGCTCCTACAATGAGCAGTTCTTC
CASAPGGPGSYNEQFF
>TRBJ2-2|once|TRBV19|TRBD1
TGTGCCAGCCGGGACAGGGGATCCGGGGAGCTGTTTTTT
CASRDRGSGELFF
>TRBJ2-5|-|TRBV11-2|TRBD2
TGTGCCAGCAGCTTAGGTAGGGACTACAGTCAAGAGACCCAGTACTTC
CASSLGRDYSQETQYF
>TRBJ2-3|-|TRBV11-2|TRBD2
TGTGCCAGCAGCAGACTAGCGATGACAGATACGCAGTATTTT
CASSRLAMTDTQYF
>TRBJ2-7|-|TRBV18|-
TGTGCCAGCTCACCCGAAGACAGCTCCTACGAGCAGTACTTC
CASSPEDSSYEQYF
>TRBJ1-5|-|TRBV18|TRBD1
TGTGCCAGCTCACCCGACAGGGTTCCCAATCAGCCCCAGCATTTT
CASSPDRVPNQPQHF
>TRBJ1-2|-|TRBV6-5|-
TGTGCCAGCAGTCGCACAGGTCAGGCTGGCTACACCTTC
CASSRTGQAGYTF
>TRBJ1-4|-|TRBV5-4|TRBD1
TGTGCCAGCAGCACCACTCTCGGACAGGGAGGGGAAAAACTGTTTTTT
CASSTTLGQGGEKLFF
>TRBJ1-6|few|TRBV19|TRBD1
TGTGCCAGTAGCCACCGGGACAGTCAAGCCCTCCACTTT
CASSHRDSQALHF
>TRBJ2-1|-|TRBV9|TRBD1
TGTGCCAGCAGCGACCGGGACAGAATTAACAATGAGCAGTTCTTC
CASSDRDRINNEQFF
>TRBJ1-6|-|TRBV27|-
TGTGCCAGCAGTTCCCAGCCGGGAGCCAATTCACCCCTCCACTTT
CASSSQPGANSPLHF
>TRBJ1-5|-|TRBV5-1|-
TGCGCCAGCAGCTTGGACGGTAGCAATCAGCCCCAGCATTTT
CASSLDGSNQPQHF
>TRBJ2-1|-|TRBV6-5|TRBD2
TGTGCCAGCAGTTACTCCCTAGCGGGAGCCCCCTCCCAGTTCTTC
CASSYSLAGAPSQFF
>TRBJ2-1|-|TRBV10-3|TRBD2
TGTGCCATCAGTGTTAGCGGGGAGAACTACAATGAGCAGTTCTTC
CAISVSGENYNEQFF
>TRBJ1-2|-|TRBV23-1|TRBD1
TGCGCCAGCAGTCAATTAGGGGTTGGGACAGGCCCGCTATTTAGCTATGGCTACACCTTC
CASSQLGVGTGPLFSYGYTF
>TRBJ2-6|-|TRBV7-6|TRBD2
TGTGCCAGCAGCTTAGCGCGAGCGGGAGGGCTTGGGGCCAACGTCCTGACTTTC
CASSLARAGGLGANVLTF
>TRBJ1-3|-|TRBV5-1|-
TGCGCCAGCAGTTTCGGGGGGACTGGAAACACCATATATTTT
CASSFGGTGNTIYF
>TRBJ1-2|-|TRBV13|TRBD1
TGTGCCAGCAGCCTCAGGGGGACGGCGAGAGCGGGTGGCTACACCTTC
CASSLRGTARAGGYTF
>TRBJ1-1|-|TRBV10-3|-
TGTGCCATCAGTGAGTCGCCGGGACTATGGAATGAAGCTTTCTTT
CAISESPGLWNEAFF
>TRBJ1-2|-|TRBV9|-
TGTGCCAGCAGCGTAGCTTGGGGGGACTCCTATGGCTACACCTTC
CASSVAWGDSYGYTF
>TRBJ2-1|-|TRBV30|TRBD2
TGTGCCTGGACCAGCCCTAGCGGGAGGGTATCGGGTGAGCAGTTCTTC
CAWTSPSGRVSGEQFF
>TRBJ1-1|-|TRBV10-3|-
TGTGCCATCAGTGAGTCTGGGTCGGGGGAAGCTTTCTTT
CAISESGSGEAFF
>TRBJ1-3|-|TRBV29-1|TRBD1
TGCAGCGTTGAATATGGGCAGGGGGTAAACACCATATATTTT
CSVEYGQGVNTIYF
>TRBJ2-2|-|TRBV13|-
TGTGCCAGCAGCCGTACTTCAACGAACACCGGGGAGCTGTTTTTT
CASSRTSTNTGELFF
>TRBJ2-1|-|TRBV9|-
TGTGCCAGCAGCGTCGACAGGCGAGCCTACAATGAGCAGTTCTTC
CASSVDRRAYNEQFF
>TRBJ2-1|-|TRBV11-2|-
TGTGCCAGCACCCCTAGAGAGTTTCGGGACAATGAGCAGTTCTTC
CASTPREFRDNEQFF
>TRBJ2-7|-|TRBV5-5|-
TGTGCCAGCAGCCCCCAACAATACGAGCAGTACTTC
CASSPQQYEQYF
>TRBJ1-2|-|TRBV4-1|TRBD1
TGCGCCAGCAGCCAGGTAGGGGACAGCTTATATGGCTACACCTTC
CASSQVGDSLYGYTF
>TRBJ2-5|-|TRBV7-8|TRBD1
TGTGCCAGCAGCTTCCGGGACAGGGGTGAGACCCAGTACTTC
CASSFRDRGETQYF